These 31 T cell receptor beta chains were sequenced from one sample in a study of blood T cell repertoires in COVID-19. Data came from immunoSEQ multiplex PCR; TCRdb stores just in-frame clones and leaves some out. Seen here are 250,000 to 300,000 clones, approximately 86% observed once, and the top ten hold less than 4%. Sequencing was carried out using peripheral blood. The receptors derive from a woman between 18 and 30 years old with acute or convalescent COVID-19.

The V and J genes are TRBV6-5 and TRBJ2-7, with 12 nucleotides matching TRBD2. There are 15 residues in the CDR3. Unmatched junction bases numbered 8, after V lost 4 bases and J lost 7 bases. The germline V gene has CDR1 MNHEY and CDR2 SVGAGI. CDR3 in amino acids: CASSLASGRAGEQYF. In DNA form, the CDR3 reads TGTGCCAGCAGTTTGGCTAGCGGGAGGGCGGGAGAGCAGTACTTC.

The rearrangement joins TRBV5-1 to TRBJ2-2, with 8 bases that match TRBD2. The CDR3 contains 17 residues. Germline CDR1 SGHRS, CDR2 YFSETQ. J gave up 0 bases and V 1 base, and 5 bases lay outside the gene matches. The CDR3 region is CASSLTAGGANTGELFF. The CDR3 coding sequence is TGCGCCAGCAGCTTGACTGCGGGGGGCGCGAACACCGGGGAGCTGTTTTTT.

The chain couples TRBV10-2 to TRBJ2-1, with 8 bases matching TRBD2. The V gene's germline CDR1 is WSHSY and CDR2 SAAADI. This CDR3 has 16 residues. With V trimmed by 6 bases and J by 12 bases, 19 bases remained unmatched. For the CDR3, the DNA is TGCGCCAGCAGGGGGAGTGAGCGGGAGACGGGGAGGGTGCAGTTCTTC. Its protein product is CASRGSERETGRVQFF.

The chain carries TRBV5-1 and TRBJ1-4; 10 nucleotides line up with TRBD1. V was clipped by 0 bases and J by 5 bases; unmatched bases: 10. This CDR3 is 18 amino acids long. The V gene's germline CDR1 is SGHRS and CDR2 YFSETQ. CDR3 amino acids: CASSLGPQRQGANEKLFF. The CDR3 nucleotides are TGCGCCAGCAGCTTGGGCCCCCAACGACAGGGGGCGAATGAAAAACTGTTTTTT. The full variable domain, rest sourced from reference TRBV5-1 and TRBJ1-4, is KAGVTQTPRYLIKTRGQQVTLSCSPISGHRSVSWYQQTPGQGLQFLFEYFSETQRNKGNFPGRFSGRQFSNSRSEMNVSTLELGDSALYLCASSLGPQRQGANEKLFFGSGTQLSVL.

The chain has TRBV19 and TRBJ1-2; D is unclear. Per germline, CDR1 LNHDA and CDR2 SQIVND (reference sequence). CDR3 length equals 12 residues. Trimming took 2 bases from V and 8 from J, leaving 9 bases between them. Here the CDR3 DNA reads TGTGCCAGTAGTATATCGGGTGAGGGCTACACCTTC. Protein product: CASSISGEGYTF.

This rearrangement joins TRBV6-5 to TRBJ1-2; a possible D gene is TRBD1 (5 bases). Trimming pared 6 bases from V and 4 bases from J, leaving 12 bases between. CDR1 MNHEY and CDR2 SVGAGI come from the germline V gene. There are 13 residues in the CDR3. The CDR3, as DNA: TGTGCCAGCAGGCAGGGATTATTCTATGGCTACACCTTC. Its translation is CASRQGLFYGYTF.

The chain uses TRBV6-5 and TRBJ1-1; D is possibly TRBD1 (6 bases). Trimming removed 11 bases from V and 3 bases from J, with 16 bases in between. The CDR3 spans 13 residues. CDR1 is MNHEY and CDR2 is SVGAGI in the germline V gene. CDR3 sequence (DNA): TGTGCCGCCACAGGGTTATGGTACACTGAAGCTTTCTTT. Translating gives CAATGLWYTEAFF.

There are a few counts of this clone. This chain joins TRBV5-4 and TRBJ2-1, with 11 bases matching TRBD2. Germline V gene data show CDR1 as SGHNT and CDR2 as YYREEE (reference sequence). This CDR3 has 15 amino acids. V lost 7 bases and J lost 6; bases outside the gene matches: 9. CDR3: CASVIAGGPVNEQFF. The CDR3 nucleotides read TGTGCCAGCGTTATAGCGGGAGGGCCCGTCAATGAGCAGTTCTTC.

This chain links TRBV24-1 with TRBJ1-1; TRBD1 is a possible D gene (6 bases). The V gene lost 3 bases and the J gene lost 1 base, with 20 bases spanning the gap. This CDR3 comprises 18 residues. Per the germline V gene, CDR1 is KGHDR and CDR2 is SFDVKD. Here the CDR3 DNA reads TGTGCCACCAGTGATCACAGCGTGGAGGCAGGGGAGAACACTGAAGCTTTCTTT. Translating gives CATSDHSVEAGENTEAFF.

This sequence joins TRBV5-1 and TRBJ1-1; 8 nucleotides agree with TRBD1. The CDR3 contains 16 residues. Trimming took 4 bases from V and 2 from J; bases not matched to a gene: 10. Germline V gene lookup returns CDR1 SGHRS and CDR2 YFSETQ. Written as DNA, the CDR3 is TGCGCCAGCAGCCCTGGACAGGGTGTGGCCAACACTGAAGCTTTCTTT. It codes for CASSPGQGVANTEAFF.

The J gene is TRBJ2-3, the V gene TRBV18; 12 nucleotides line up with TRBD2. CDR3 length: 20 residues. The J segment lost 4 bases and the V segment lost 6 bases, leaving 20 bases of the junction unmatched. Germline loops: CDR1 KGHSH, CDR2 LQKENI. CDR3 bases: TGTGCCAGCTCGCCGGCTAGCGGGAGGGCCGTGTTTCCCCTCGCAGATACGCAGTATTTT. It codes for CASSPASGRAVFPLADTQYF.

The CDR3 region is CASSVGGRAPETQYF. The CDR3 DNA follows: TGTGCCAGCAGCGTAGGAGGGAGGGCGCCAGAGACCCAGTACTTC. V and J are TRBV9 and TRBJ2-5, with TRBD2 matching over 7 bases. V lost 0 bases, J lost 4 bases, and 6 bases stayed unmatched. This CDR3 is 15 amino acids long. Germline V lookup: CDR1 SGDLS, CDR2 YYNGEE.

The J gene is TRBJ2-3, the V gene TRBV7-3; TRBD1 agrees at 9 bases. J lost 1 base, V lost 5 bases, and 4 bases had no gene match. The CDR3 is 15 residues long. Germline CDR1 is SGHTA and CDR2 is FQGTGA. CDR3 nucleotides: TGTGCCAGCAGCCCAACAGGGGGCGGCACAGATACGCAGTATTTT. Translating it yields CASSPTGGGTDTQYF.

The chain uses TRBV28 and TRBJ1-3; D unclear. CDR1 and CDR2 (germline): MDHEN, SYDVKM. CDR3 length: 15 residues. Trimming took 8 bases from V and 0 from J, leaving 14 bases between them. The CDR3 region has the DNA TGTGCCAGCCGCGGGGTCTACCCCTCTGGAAACACCATATATTTT. The encoded protein is CASRGVYPSGNTIYF.

This chain uses TRBV10-2 with TRBJ1-1; D remains unclear. Per the germline V gene, CDR1 is WSHSY and CDR2 is SAAADI. The CDR3 totals 15 residues. The ends were cut back, 3 bases at V and 0 bases at J, with 11 bases in the middle. CDR3 DNA: TGCGCCAGCAGTGAATGGTTAGCTATGAACACTGAAGCTTTCTTT. Its protein is CASSEWLAMNTEAFF.

In its sample, this clone was seen once. The rearrangement joins TRBV7-2 to TRBJ2-1; 11 bases align to TRBD2. The CDR3 covers 15 residues. The germline V gene has CDR1 SGHTA and CDR2 FQGNSA. The J segment lost 8 bases and the V segment lost 6 bases, leaving 9 bases of the junction unmatched. The CDR3 protein is CASRRRTSGFYEQFF. The CDR3 DNA reads TGTGCCAGCAGACGCAGGACTAGCGGGTTCTATGAGCAGTTCTTC.

This chain links TRBV24-1 with TRBJ2-5; D is uncertain. V was cut by 6 bases and J by 3 bases, with 16 bases left in between. This CDR3 has 15 amino acids. From germline, CDR1 is KGHDR and CDR2 SFDVKD. Written as DNA, the CDR3 is TGTGCCACCAGTACTCTACTATCGAGCGAAGAGACCCAGTACTTC. Its protein product is CATSTLLSSEETQYF.

The chain employs TRBV30 and TRBJ1-1; D remains unclear. The CDR3 runs to 13 residues. V was shortened by 2 bases and J by 6 bases, with 13 bases between the two germline ends. Germline V CDR1 and CDR2: GTSNPN, SVGIG (reference sequence). The CDR3 bases are TGTGCCTGGAGTCGGTCTATGAAACCTGAAGCTTTCTTT. Translating it yields CAWSRSMKPEAFF.

The rearrangement links TRBV6-1 to TRBJ1-5, with 8 bases lining up with TRBD1. The V segment lost 1 base and the J segment 6 bases; nucleotides outside the gene matches: 5. This CDR3 is built from 15 residues. Germline-derived CDR1 and CDR2 are MNHNS and SASEGT. The CDR3 region has the DNA TGTGCCAGCAGTGAAGGGGCAGGGGGCACTCAGCCCCAGCATTTT. This gives the protein CASSEGAGGTQPQHF.

J is TRBJ2-7 and V is TRBV11-2, with TRBD2 matching 7 bases. The trim removed 5 bases at V and 1 base at J, leaving 8 bases unmatched. Germline CDR1 and CDR2: SGHAT and FQNNGV. The CDR3 sequence is 15 residues long. CDR3 nucleotide sequence: TGTGCCAGCAGCCCCGGGGTAGCGGGTTCCTACGAGCAGTACTTC. Translated: CASSPGVAGSYEQYF.

CDR3: CAWSQWTSGISTSYNEQFF. CDR3 nucleotide sequence: TGTGCCTGGAGTCAATGGACTAGCGGGATCTCCACCTCCTACAATGAGCAGTTCTTC. This chain uses TRBV30 with TRBJ2-1; 12 bases line up with TRBD2. Germline CDR1 reads GTSNPN; CDR2 reads SVGIG (reference sequence). The CDR3 has 19 residues. After removal of 2 bases from V and 0 bases from J, the junction contained 11 bases not matched to a gene. The entire variable domain, with the rest obtained from reference TRBV30 and TRBJ2-1, is as follows: SQTIHQWPATLVQPVGSPLSLECTVEGTSNPNLYWYRQAAGRGLQLLFYSVGIGQISSEVPQNLSASRPQDRQFILSSKKLLLSDSGFYLCAWSQWTSGISTSYNEQFFGPGTRLTVL.

The rearrangement links TRBV5-1 to TRBJ1-2, with 7 positions matching TRBD1. The CDR3 sequence is 17 residues long. Germline-derived CDR1 and CDR2 are SGHRS and YFSETQ. Trimming removed 3 bases from V and 1 base from J; junction bases left unmatched: 12. DNA of the CDR3: TGCGCCAGCAGCTCCCTTTCCCGGACAGGCTTTAACTATGGCTACACCTTC. Translation gives CASSSLSRTGFNYGYTF.

CDR3 region: CAIRVLAQEQYF. Written as DNA, the CDR3 is TGTGCCATAAGAGTACTAGCCCAAGAGCAGTACTTC. The chain employs TRBV7-9 and TRBJ2-7; a weak D match, TRBD2 (6 bases). Trimming removed 10 bases from V and 7 bases from J, with 17 bases in between. The CDR3 length is 12 residues. In germline, CDR1 is SEHNR, CDR2 FQNEAQ (reference sequence). Together with reference TRBV7-9 and TRBJ2-7, the CDR3 gives the full variable domain: DTGVSQNPRHKITKRGQNVTFRCDPISEHNRLYWYRQTLGQGPEFLTYFQNEAQLEKSRLLSDRFSAERPKGSFSTLEIQRTEQGDSAMYLCAIRVLAQEQYFGPGTRLTVT.

The V gene is TRBV6-5, the J gene TRBJ1-4, with 8 bases that match TRBD1. The CDR3 extends over 16 amino acids. Trimming removed 1 base from V and 6 bases from J; junction bases left unmatched: 7. From germline, CDR1 is MNHEY and CDR2 SVGAGI. The CDR3 sequence is CASSYLAPGQDEKLFF. The CDR3 nucleotides are TGTGCCAGCAGTTACTTGGCTCCGGGACAGGATGAAAAACTGTTTTTT.

The V call is TRBV5-6, the J call TRBJ2-7, with TRBD2 identical over 13 bases. CDR3 length: 16 amino acids. CDR1 and CDR2 (germline): SGHDT, YYEEEE. V dropped 4 bases and J dropped 3; count of bases not matched to a gene: 7. The CDR3 DNA sequence: TGTGCCAGCAGCGAAGGGACTAGCGGGGACCACTACGAGCAGTACTTC. Protein: CASSEGTSGDHYEQYF.

V is TRBV11-1 and J is TRBJ2-1; 10 nucleotides align to TRBD2. Germline-derived CDR1 and CDR2 are SGHAT and FQDESV (reference sequence). The V gene end was trimmed by 5 bases and the J gene end by 6 bases; junction bases not matched to a gene: 7. The CDR3 length is 15 residues. The CDR3 here is CASSPSGSGGNEQFF. DNA for the CDR3: TGTGCCAGCAGCCCTAGCGGGAGCGGCGGCAATGAGCAGTTCTTC. Full variable domain (rest looked up from reference TRBV11-1 and TRBJ2-1): EAEVAQSPRYKITEKSQAVAFWCDPISGHATLYWYRQILGQGPELLVQFQDESVVDDSQLPKDRFSAERLKGVDSTLKIQPAELGDSAMYLCASSPSGSGGNEQFFGPGTRLTVL.

V gene TRBV7-9 combines with J gene TRBJ2-7; 13 positions match TRBD2. This CDR3 is 19 amino acids long. CDR1 is SEHNR and CDR2 is FQNEAQ in the germline V gene (reference sequence). With 5 bases clipped from V and 5 bases from J, the junction kept 18 bases outside the gene matches. The CDR3 DNA sequence: TGTGCCAGCAGCGATCTGGGGACTAGCGGGACCCCCCCCCACGACGAGCAGTACTTC. This encodes CASSDLGTSGTPPHDEQYF. Full variable domain (outside the CDR3, taken from reference TRBV7-9 and TRBJ2-7): DTGVSQNPRHKITKRGQNVTFRCDPISEHNRLYWYRQTLGQGPEFLTYFQNEAQLEKSRLLSDRFSAERPKGSFSTLEIQRTEQGDSAMYLCASSDLGTSGTPPHDEQYFGPGTRLTVT.

V and J are TRBV7-2 and TRBJ1-2, with TRBD1 as a possible D gene (5 bases). This CDR3 has 17 residues. The germline gives CDR1 SGHTA, CDR2 FQGNSA. The V gene lost 5 bases and the J gene lost 0 bases, with 19 bases spanning the gap. CDR3 coding DNA: TGTGCCAGCAGCCCTAGTAGGTTCCAGGGTGCTAACTATGGCTACACCTTC. It codes for CASSPSRFQGANYGYTF.

This chain uses TRBV11-3 with TRBJ2-2; the match to TRBD1 covers 10 bases. CDR1 SGHNT and CDR2 YENEEA come from the germline V gene. This CDR3 region has 18 residues. V lost 1 base and J lost 6; bases outside the gene matches: 11. The chain's CDR3 is CASSLGGVGTGVAGELFF. The CDR3 DNA sequence: TGTGCCAGCAGCTTAGGAGGGGTCGGGACAGGGGTCGCCGGGGAGCTGTTTTTT.

The rearrangement joins TRBV28 to TRBJ2-1; D not certain. The CDR3 has 13 residues. Between the trimmed V and J ends, which lost 5 bases and 9 bases, there was a span of 14 bases. Per the germline V gene, CDR1 is MDHEN and CDR2 is SYDVKM. CDR3 in amino acids: CASSLNLGLEQFF. The DNA for the CDR3 is TGTGCCAGCAGTCTGAACCTGGGCCTTGAGCAGTTCTTC. The variable domain in full, with the rest retrieved from reference TRBV28 and TRBJ2-1, is DVKVTQSSRYLVKRTGEKVFLECVQDMDHENMFWYRQDPGLGLRLIYFSYDVKMKEKGDIPEGYSVSREKKERFSLILESASTNQTSMYLCASSLNLGLEQFFGPGTRLTVL.

About this clone itself: At one end the junction does not follow the germline gene, possibly because of a read error. J is TRBJ2-3 and V is TRBV2; TRBD2 aligns across 13 bases. Germline V CDR1 and CDR2: SNHLY, FYNNEI. This CDR3 is 18 amino acids long. CDR3 sequence reads: CASREGLAGFTGSDTQYF. The CDR3 region has the DNA TGTGCCAGCCGTGAGGGACTAGCGGGATTTACAGGTTCAGATACGCAGTATTTT. Filled out from reference TRBV2 and TRBJ2-3, the complete variable domain reads EPEVTQTPSHQVTQMGQEVILRCVPISNHLYFYWYRQILGQKVEFLVSFYNNEISEKSEIFDDQFSVERPDGSNFTLKIRSTKLEDSAMYFCASREGLAGFTGSDTQYFGPGTRLTVL.